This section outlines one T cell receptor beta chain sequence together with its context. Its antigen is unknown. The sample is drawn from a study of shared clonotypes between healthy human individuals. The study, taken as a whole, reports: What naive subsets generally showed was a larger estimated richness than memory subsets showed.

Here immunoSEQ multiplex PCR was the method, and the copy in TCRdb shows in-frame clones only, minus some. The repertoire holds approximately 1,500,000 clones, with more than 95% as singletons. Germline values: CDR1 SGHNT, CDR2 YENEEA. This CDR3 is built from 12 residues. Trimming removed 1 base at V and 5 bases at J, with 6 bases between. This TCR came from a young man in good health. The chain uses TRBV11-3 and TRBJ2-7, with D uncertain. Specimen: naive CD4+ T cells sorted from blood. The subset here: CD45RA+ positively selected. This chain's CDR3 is CASSLGEDEQYF. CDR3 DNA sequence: TGTGCCAGCAGCTTAGGCGAGGACGAGCAGTACTTC.